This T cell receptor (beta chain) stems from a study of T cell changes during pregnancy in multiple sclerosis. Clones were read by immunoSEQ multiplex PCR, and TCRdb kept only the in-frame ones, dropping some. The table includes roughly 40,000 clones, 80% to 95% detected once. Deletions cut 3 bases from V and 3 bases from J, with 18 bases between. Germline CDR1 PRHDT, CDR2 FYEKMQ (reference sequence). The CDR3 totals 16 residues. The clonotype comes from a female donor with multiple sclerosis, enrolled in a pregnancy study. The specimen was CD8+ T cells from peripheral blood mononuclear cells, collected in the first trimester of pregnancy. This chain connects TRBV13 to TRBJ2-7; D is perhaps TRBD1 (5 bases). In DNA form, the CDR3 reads TGTGCCAGCAGCTTGGCTGGGGCAGACGGAATCTACGAGCAGTACTTC. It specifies CASSLAGADGIYEQYF.